This note documents a single TCR beta chain sequence. Its antigen is as yet unknown. TCRdb called the 5' RACE reads again in MiXCR, with one record for every CDR3 protein. The table records around 340,000 distinct CDR3 sequences, over 8% of them present only once. The V end lost 1 base, the J end lost 0 bases, and 10 bases lay between the germline ends. Germline lookup yields CDR1 SGHTA and CDR2 FQGTGA. The CDR3 totals 16 residues. The data were obtained in a study of T cells after yellow fever vaccination. Study results and caveats: After the booster, 96% of CD4 and more than 75% of CD8 primary-response clones were re-detected.

This clonotype was obtained from a man younger than 35 who received the YFV17D yellow fever vaccine. The chain is built from TRBV7-3 and TRBJ2-1; D gene ambiguous. The source material was PBMCs, sampled on the day of the first yellow fever vaccination. The CDR3 DNA follows: TGTGCCAGCAGCTTAAAACCGAGACACTCCTACAATGAGCAGTTCTTC. It translates to CASSLKPRHSYNEQFF.